The T cell receptor beta chain under discussion was sequenced for a study of control samples from healthy donors and cancer patients. Profiled with immunoSEQ multiplex PCR; TCRdb holds only in-frame clones, not every one. The sample holds about 86,000 clones, just over 90% seen once. V gave up 4 bases and J gave up 2 bases, with 6 bases separating them. Germline V gene data show CDR1 as SEHNR and CDR2 as FQNEAQ (reference sequence). The CDR3 is 14 residues long. The receptor was derived from a woman aged 30 to 39 in good health. The chain has TRBV7-9 and TRBJ1-6; D is unresolved. The material sequenced was blood. The DNA for the CDR3 is TGTGCCAGCAGCTGGCTAGCCTATAATTCACCCCTCCACTTT. This codes for CASSWLAYNSPLHF. The complete variable domain, with remaining parts taken from reference TRBV7-9 and TRBJ1-6, reads DTGVSQNPRHKITKRGQNVTFRCDPISEHNRLYWYRQTLGQGPEFLTYFQNEAQLEKSRLLSDRFSAERPKGSFSTLEIQRTEQGDSAMYLCASSWLAYNSPLHFGNGTRLTVT.